The clone carrying this T cell receptor beta chain was counted between two and nine times. The antigen is undetermined. V lost 0 bases to trimming and J lost 6 bases, with 6 bases between them. In germline, CDR1 is PRHDT, CDR2 FYEKMQ (reference sequence). This CDR3 has 12 amino acids. The data stem from a study of cytomegalovirus exposure and HLA in healthy donors. Study overall: Approximately 180 million T cells yielded 100 million or so unique TCR beta sequences in earlier analysis.

Study-level findings and limits: Reports described diagnosis of cytomegalovirus status by the classifier as highly specific and sensitive. Likely technical artifact: a cluster of highly shared sequence variants. When the data were analyzed later, several of the most significant clusters appeared to be linked to common viral pathogens.

PCR used 60 Vbeta primers and 13 Jbeta primers. Assay: immunoSEQ multiplex PCR; the TCRdb copy retains only in-frame clones and omits some. Of 150,000 to 200,000 clones listed, over 60% were seen once; the top ten hold roughly 0.99%. The V and J genes are TRBV13 and TRBJ2-7, with D perhaps TRBD2 (5 bases). This TCR derives from a woman in her 40s in good health and CMV-seronegative. The sample taken for sequencing was PBMCs. DNA of the CDR3: TGTGCCAGCAGCTTAGGGCGGGCCGAGCAGTACTTC. It specifies CASSLGRAEQYF.